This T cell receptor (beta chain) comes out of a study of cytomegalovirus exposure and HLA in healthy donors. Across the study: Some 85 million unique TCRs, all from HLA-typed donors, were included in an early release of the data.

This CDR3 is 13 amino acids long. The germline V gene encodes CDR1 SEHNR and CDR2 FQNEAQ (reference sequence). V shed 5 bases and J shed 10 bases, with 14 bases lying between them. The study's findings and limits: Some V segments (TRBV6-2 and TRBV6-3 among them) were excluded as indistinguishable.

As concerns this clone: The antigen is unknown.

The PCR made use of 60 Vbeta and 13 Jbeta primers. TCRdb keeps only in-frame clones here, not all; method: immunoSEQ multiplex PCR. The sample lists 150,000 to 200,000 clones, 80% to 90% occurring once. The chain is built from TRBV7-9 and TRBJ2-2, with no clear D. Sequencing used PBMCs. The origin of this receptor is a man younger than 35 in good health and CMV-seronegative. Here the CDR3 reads CASSPPVFMELFF. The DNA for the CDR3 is TGTGCCAGCAGCCCACCGGTATTTATGGAGCTGTTTTTT.